This TCR beta chain was retrieved from a study of T cell clonotyping in hematopoietic cell transplantation. Profiling relied on immunoSEQ multiplex PCR, and the TCRdb table lists in-frame clones only, not all of them. The sample carries about 18,000 clones, approximately 85% recorded once. For this clone: Other DNA sequences in the same sample also yield this CDR3.

Time point noted: recipient sample about 28 days before transplant, after cytoreduction. The material was peripheral blood mononuclear cells, obtained before stem cell transplant. The sequence came from a man aged 50-60 years with acute myeloid leukemia. Some clones in this sample may be carry-over from other donors' samples.

CDR3 sequence (DNA): TGTGCCAGTAGTCCGGGACAGGGGGCTAGAGGCTACACCTTC. Its translation: CASSPGQGARGYTF. The rearrangement links TRBV19 to TRBJ1-2; 12 bases are shared with TRBD1. Trimming at V came to 5 bases and at J to 8 bases, leaving 6 bases not matched to a gene. This CDR3 contains 14 residues. From germline, CDR1 is LNHDA and CDR2 SQIVND (reference sequence).